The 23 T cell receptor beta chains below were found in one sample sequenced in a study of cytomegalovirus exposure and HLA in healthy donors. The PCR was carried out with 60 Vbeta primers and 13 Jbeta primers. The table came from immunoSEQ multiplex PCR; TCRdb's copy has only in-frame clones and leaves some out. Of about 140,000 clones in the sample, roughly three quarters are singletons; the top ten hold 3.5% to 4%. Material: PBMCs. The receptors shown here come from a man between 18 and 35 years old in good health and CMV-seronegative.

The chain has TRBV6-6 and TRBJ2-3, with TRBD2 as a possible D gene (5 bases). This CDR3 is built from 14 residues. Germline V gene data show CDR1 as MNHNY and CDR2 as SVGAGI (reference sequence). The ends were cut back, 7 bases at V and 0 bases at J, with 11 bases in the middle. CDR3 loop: CASKASGSTDTQYF. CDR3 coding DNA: TGTGCCAGCAAAGCGAGCGGTAGCACAGATACGCAGTATTTT.

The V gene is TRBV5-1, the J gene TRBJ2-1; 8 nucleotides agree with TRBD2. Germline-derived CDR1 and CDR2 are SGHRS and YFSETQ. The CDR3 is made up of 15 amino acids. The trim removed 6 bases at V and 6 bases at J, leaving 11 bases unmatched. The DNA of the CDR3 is TGCGCCAGCACCCATTGGGGAGGGACTAGCAATGAGCAGTTCTTC. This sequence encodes CASTHWGGTSNEQFF.

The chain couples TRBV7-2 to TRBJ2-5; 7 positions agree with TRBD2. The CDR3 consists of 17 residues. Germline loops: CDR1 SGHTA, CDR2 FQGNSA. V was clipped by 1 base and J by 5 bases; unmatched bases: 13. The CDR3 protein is CASSLEGRLALSETQYF. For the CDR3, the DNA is TGTGCCAGCAGCTTAGAGGGGCGACTAGCTCTGTCGGAGACCCAGTACTTC.

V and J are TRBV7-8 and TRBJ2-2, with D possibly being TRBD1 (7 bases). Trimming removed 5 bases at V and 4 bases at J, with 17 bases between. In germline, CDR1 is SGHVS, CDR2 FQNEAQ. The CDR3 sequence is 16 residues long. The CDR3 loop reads CASSDRTGGVTGELFF. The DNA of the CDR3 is TGTGCCAGCAGCGACCGGACAGGCGGGGTCACCGGGGAGCTGTTTTTT.

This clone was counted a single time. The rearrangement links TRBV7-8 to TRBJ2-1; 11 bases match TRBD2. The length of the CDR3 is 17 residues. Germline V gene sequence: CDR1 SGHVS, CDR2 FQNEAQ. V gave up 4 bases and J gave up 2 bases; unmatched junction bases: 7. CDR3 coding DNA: TGTGCCAGCAGCTCAATCCGACTAGCGGGGACCTACAATGAGCAGTTCTTC. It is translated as CASSSIRLAGTYNEQFF. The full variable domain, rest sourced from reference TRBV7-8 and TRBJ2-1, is GAGVSQSPRYKVAKRGQDVALRCDPISGHVSLFWYQQALGQGPEFLTYFQNEAQLDKSGLPSDRFFAERPEGSVSTLKIQRTQQEDSAVYLCASSSIRLAGTYNEQFFGPGTRLTVL.

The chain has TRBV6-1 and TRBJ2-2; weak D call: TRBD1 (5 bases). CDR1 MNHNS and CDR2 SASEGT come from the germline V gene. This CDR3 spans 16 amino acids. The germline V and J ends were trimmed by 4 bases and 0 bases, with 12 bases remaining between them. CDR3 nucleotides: TGTGCCAGCAGTGCTCAGGGTTTCACGAACACCGGGGAGCTGTTTTTT. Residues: CASSAQGFTNTGELFF.

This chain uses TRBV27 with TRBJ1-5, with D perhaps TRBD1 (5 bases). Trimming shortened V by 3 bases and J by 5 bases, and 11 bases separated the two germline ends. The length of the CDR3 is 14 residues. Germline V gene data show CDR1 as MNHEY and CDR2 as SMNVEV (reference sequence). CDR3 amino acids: CASSLGGEDQPQHF. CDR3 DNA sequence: TGTGCCAGCAGTTTGGGAGGGGAAGATCAGCCCCAGCATTTT.

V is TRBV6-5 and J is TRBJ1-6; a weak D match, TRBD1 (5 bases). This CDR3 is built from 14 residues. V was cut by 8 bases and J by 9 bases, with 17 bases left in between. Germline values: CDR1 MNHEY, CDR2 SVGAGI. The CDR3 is CASGQTVGSSPLHF. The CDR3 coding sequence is TGTGCCAGCGGTCAGACAGTGGGTAGTTCACCCCTCCACTTT.

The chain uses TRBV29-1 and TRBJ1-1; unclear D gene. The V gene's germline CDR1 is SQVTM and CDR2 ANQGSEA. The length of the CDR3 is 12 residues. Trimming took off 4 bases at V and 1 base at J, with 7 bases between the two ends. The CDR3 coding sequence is TGCAGCGTTGTGGCGGGGAACACTGAAGCTTTCTTT. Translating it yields CSVVAGNTEAFF.

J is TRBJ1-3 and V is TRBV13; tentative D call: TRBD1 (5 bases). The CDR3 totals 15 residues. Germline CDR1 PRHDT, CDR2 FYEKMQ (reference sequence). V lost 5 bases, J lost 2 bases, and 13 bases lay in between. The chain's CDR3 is CASSVGGSPGNTIYF. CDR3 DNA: TGTGCCAGCAGCGTGGGGGGATCCCCTGGAAACACCATATATTTT. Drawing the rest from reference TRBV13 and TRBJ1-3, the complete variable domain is AAGVIQSPRHLIKEKRETATLKCYPIPRHDTVYWYQQGPGQDPQFLISFYEKMQSDKGSIPDRFSAQQFSDYHSELNMSSLELGDSALYFCASSVGGSPGNTIYFGEGSWLTVV.

CDR3 loop: CACQQGYTEAFF. The CDR3, as DNA: TGTGCCTGTCAACAGGGTTACACTGAAGCTTTCTTT. This rearrangement joins TRBV30 to TRBJ1-1, with D maybe TRBD1 (6 bases). Germline loops: CDR1 GTSNPN, CDR2 SVGIG (reference sequence). Trimming removed 6 bases at V and 3 bases at J, with 11 bases between. The CDR3 has 12 amino acids.

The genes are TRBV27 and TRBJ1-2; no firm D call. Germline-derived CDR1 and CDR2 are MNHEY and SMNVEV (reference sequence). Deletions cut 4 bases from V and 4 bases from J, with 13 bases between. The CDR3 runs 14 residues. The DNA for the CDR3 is TGTGCCAGCAGTTCGGGAGGGCAGAGCTATGGCTACACCTTC. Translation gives CASSSGGQSYGYTF.

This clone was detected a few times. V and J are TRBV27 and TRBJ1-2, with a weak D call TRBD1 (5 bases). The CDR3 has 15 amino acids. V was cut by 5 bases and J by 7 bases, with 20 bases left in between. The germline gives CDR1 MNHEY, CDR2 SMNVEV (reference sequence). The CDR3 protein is CASSQYSRVPSGYTF. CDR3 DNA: TGTGCCAGCAGTCAATACTCCAGGGTTCCGAGTGGCTACACCTTC.

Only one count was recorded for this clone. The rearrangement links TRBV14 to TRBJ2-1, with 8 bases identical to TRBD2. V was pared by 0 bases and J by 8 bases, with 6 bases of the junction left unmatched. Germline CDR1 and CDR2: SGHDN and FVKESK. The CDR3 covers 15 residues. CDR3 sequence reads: CASSQEGGLGYEQFF. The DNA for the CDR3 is TGTGCCAGCAGCCAAGAGGGGGGACTAGGCTATGAGCAGTTCTTC. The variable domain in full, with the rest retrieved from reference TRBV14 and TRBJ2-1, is EAGVTQFPSHSVIEKGQTVTLRCDPISGHDNLYWYRRVMGKEIKFLLHFVKESKQDESGMPNNRFLAERTGGTYSTLKVQPAELEDSGVYFCASSQEGGLGYEQFFGPGTRLTVL.

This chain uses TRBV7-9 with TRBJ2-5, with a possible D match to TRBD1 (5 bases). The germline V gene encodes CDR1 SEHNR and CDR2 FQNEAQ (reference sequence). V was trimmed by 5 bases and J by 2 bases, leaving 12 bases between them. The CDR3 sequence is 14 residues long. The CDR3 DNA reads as TGTGCCAGCAGCCCCCTGGGGCGGCAAGAGACCCAGTACTTC. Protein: CASSPLGRQETQYF. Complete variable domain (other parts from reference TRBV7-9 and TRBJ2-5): DTGVSQNPRHKITKRGQNVTFRCDPISEHNRLYWYRQTLGQGPEFLTYFQNEAQLEKSRLLSDRFSAERPKGSFSTLEIQRTEQGDSAMYLCASSPLGRQETQYFGPGTRLLVL.

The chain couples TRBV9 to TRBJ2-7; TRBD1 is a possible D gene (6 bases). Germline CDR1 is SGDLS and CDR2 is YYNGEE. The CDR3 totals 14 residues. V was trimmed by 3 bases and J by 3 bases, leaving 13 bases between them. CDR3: CASSAPGHSYEQYF. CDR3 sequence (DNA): TGTGCCAGCAGCGCACCGGGACACAGCTACGAGCAGTACTTC.

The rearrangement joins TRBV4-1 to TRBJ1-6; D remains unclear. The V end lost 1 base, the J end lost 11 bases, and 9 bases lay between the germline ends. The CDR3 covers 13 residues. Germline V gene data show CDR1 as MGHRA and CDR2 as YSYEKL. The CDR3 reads CASSQVKSPPLHF. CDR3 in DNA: TGCGCCAGCAGCCAAGTGAAGAGTCCACCCCTCCACTTT.

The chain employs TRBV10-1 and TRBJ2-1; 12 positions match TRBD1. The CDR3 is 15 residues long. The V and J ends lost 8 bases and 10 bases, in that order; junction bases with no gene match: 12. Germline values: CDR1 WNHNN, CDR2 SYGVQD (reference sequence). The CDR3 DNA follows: TGCGCCAGCGCTAATCCGGGACAGGGGGCCGGGGAGCAGTTCTTC. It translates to CASANPGQGAGEQFF.

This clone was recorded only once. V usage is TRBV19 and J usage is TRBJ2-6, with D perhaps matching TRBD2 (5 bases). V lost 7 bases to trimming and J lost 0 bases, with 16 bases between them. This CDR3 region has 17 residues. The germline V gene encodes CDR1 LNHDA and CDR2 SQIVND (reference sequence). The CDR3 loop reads CASTTNSAGSGANVLTF. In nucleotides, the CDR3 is TGTGCCAGTACTACCAATAGCGCGGGCTCTGGGGCCAACGTCCTGACTTTC.

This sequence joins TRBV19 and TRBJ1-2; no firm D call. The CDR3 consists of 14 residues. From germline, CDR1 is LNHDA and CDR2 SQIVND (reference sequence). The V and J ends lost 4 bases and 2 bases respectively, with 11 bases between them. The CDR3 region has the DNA TGTGCCAGTAGTACCCCCGCGGAGAACTATGGCTACACCTTC. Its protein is CASSTPAENYGYTF.

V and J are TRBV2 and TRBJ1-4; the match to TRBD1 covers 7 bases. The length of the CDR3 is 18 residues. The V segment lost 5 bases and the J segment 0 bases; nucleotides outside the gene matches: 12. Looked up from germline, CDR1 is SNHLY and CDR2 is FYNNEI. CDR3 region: CASSLGQVPRATNEKLFF. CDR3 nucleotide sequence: TGTGCCAGCAGTCTAGGACAGGTTCCAAGGGCAACTAATGAAAAACTGTTTTTT.

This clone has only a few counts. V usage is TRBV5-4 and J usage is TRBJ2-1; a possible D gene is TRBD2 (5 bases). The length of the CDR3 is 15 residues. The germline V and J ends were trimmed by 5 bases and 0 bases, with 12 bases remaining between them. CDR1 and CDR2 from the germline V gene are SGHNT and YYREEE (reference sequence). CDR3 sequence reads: CASRPDTSSYNEQFF. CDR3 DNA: TGTGCCAGCAGACCTGACACTAGCTCCTACAATGAGCAGTTCTTC.

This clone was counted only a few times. CDR3 protein: CASSFHLNTEAFF. The CDR3 bases are TGTGCCAGCAGTTTCCACTTGAACACTGAAGCTTTCTTT. The chain employs TRBV6-1 and TRBJ1-1, with no clear D. CDR3 length equals 13 residues. The V gene lost 5 bases and the J gene lost 0 bases, with 7 bases spanning the gap. CDR1 MNHNS and CDR2 SASEGT come from the germline V gene.